This T cell receptor beta chain was profiled in a study of PD-1 blockade in classical Hodgkin lymphoma. Study observations and caveats: Diminished baseline TCR diversity has been reported in newly diagnosed patients relative to healthy donors. Newly diagnosed patients had diversity similar to the baseline diversity of complete responders. Individuals who commenced nivolumab within less than 1 year of ASCT were excluded. No one has yet defined what causes the repertoire differences, which may be disease activity or prior therapy.

There was relapse after autologous stem cell transplantation in every patient, and there was variation in brentuximab vedotin exposure. Clones were read by immunoSEQ multiplex PCR, and TCRdb kept only the in-frame ones, dropping some. Of about 30,000 clones detected, nearly 80% appear once; the ten largest clones hold around 35%. As to this clone: The antigen is not known.

The sample consisted of peripheral blood mononuclear cells (PBMCs), taken before the second cycle of nivolumab. This clonotype was obtained from a human donor with classical Hodgkin lymphoma.

In nucleotides, the CDR3 is TGTGCCAGCAGCTCTAGCGGACAGGGAGATGAAAAACTGTTTTTT. Protein: CASSSSGQGDEKLFF. This chain links TRBV7-9 with TRBJ1-4, with 8 bases aligning to TRBD1. V dropped 4 bases and J dropped 6; count of bases not matched to a gene: 7. Germline CDR1 SEHNR, CDR2 FQNEAQ (reference sequence). The CDR3 covers 15 residues.